Shown below are 19 T cell receptor beta chains from a single sample sequenced in a study of CD8+CD57+ T cells in acquired aplastic anemia. An expansion of CD8+CD57+ cells by flow cytometry had been shown in patients chosen for sequencing. It was genomic DNA that served as the template for profiling TCR beta VDJ and CDR3. A single record per CDR3 protein comes from TCRdb applying MiXCR to the reads. The profile covers 250,000 to 350,000 distinct CDR3 sequences, with 45% to 65% appearing a single time and around 1.3% taken by the ten largest. Sequenced input: sorted CD4+, CD8+, or CD8+CD57+ T cells (not recorded which) from PBMCs. Receptors originate from a human donor with aplastic anemia.

This chain connects TRBV19 to TRBJ2-7, with D perhaps assigned TRBD1 or TRBD2 (6 bases each). Germline CDR1 and CDR2: LNHDA and SQIVND (reference sequence). With 5 bases removed from V and 7 bases from J, the gap between germline ends came to 15 bases. The CDR3 runs to 13 residues. The CDR3 spells CASSPRGRWEQYF. Written as DNA, the CDR3 is TGTGCCAGTAGTCCGAGGGGGAGGTGGGAGCAGTACTTC.

The chain links TRBV7-9 to TRBJ2-7; D is unresolved. The ends were cut back, 5 bases at V and 2 bases at J, with 13 bases in the middle. Per germline, CDR1 SEHNR and CDR2 FQNEAQ (reference sequence). The CDR3 extends over 14 amino acids. CDR3 in DNA: TGTGCCAGCAGCGGCTGGACGGACCCCTACGAGCAGTACTTC. Translation: CASSGWTDPYEQYF. Full variable domain (missing parts from reference TRBV7-9 and TRBJ2-7): DTGVSQNPRHKITKRGQNVTFRCDPISEHNRLYWYRQTLGQGPEFLTYFQNEAQLEKSRLLSDRFSAERPKGSFSTLEIQRTEQGDSAMYLCASSGWTDPYEQYFGPGTRLTVT.

At least ten counts were recorded for this clonotype. CDR3 sequence: CSAKSEGTVNSPLHF. The CDR3 bases are TGCAGTGCCAAGAGTGAGGGGACGGTAAATTCACCCCTCCACTTT. The chain carries TRBV20-1 and TRBJ1-6; weak D call: TRBD1 (5 bases). The V end lost 6 bases, the J end lost 7 bases, and 19 bases lay between the germline ends. Germline values: CDR1 DFQATT, CDR2 SNEGSKA (reference sequence). This CDR3 is 15 amino acids long.

The chain employs TRBV5-8 and TRBJ2-1; possibly TRBD1 for D (5 bases). Trimming cost V 0 bases and J 0 bases, with 10 bases left between them. The CDR3 runs to 16 residues. Germline V gene data show CDR1 as SGHTS and CDR2 as YDEGEE. The CDR3 loop reads CASSLDRQHSYNEQFF. The CDR3 DNA reads as TGTGCCAGCAGCTTGGACAGGCAACACTCCTACAATGAGCAGTTCTTC.

V is TRBV19 and J is TRBJ1-2; D not certain. This CDR3 comprises 12 residues. Germline CDR1 LNHDA, CDR2 SQIVND (reference sequence). Trimming cost V 6 bases and J 4 bases, with 9 bases left between them. For the CDR3, the DNA is TGTGCCAGTAGCTCCCGCTCCTATGGCTACACCTTC. This sequence encodes CASSSRSYGYTF.

The chain has TRBV7-2 and TRBJ2-7, with D maybe TRBD1 (7 bases). The CDR3 contains 15 residues. V was clipped by 5 bases and J by 4 bases, with 18 bases between them. Germline V lookup: CDR1 SGHTA, CDR2 FQGNSA. In DNA form, the CDR3 reads TGTGCCAGCAGCCCCCCTAGGGCAGGGGGGTACGAGCAGTACTTC. Translated, it gives CASSPPRAGGYEQYF.

This clonotype was picked up many times. The chain links TRBV5-1 to TRBJ2-5; 10 bases agree with TRBD1. V lost 3 bases and J lost 5; bases outside the gene matches: 7. Germline V CDR1 and CDR2: SGHRS, YFSETQ. The CDR3 runs to 15 residues. CDR3 DNA sequence: TGCGCCAGCAGCTGGAATGGACAGGGGGTGGAGACCCAGTACTTC. Translation gives CASSWNGQGVETQYF.

This chain joins TRBV6-5 and TRBJ2-7; TRBD2 matches 7 bases. The CDR3 is 16 amino acids. Trimming at V came to 0 bases and at J to 4 bases, leaving 9 bases not matched to a gene. Germline V lookup: CDR1 MNHEY, CDR2 SVGAGI. CDR3 nucleotide sequence: TGTGCCAGCAGTTACTCGCGAAGGACTAGGTGGTACGAGCAGTACTTC. This sequence encodes CASSYSRRTRWYEQYF.

The chain carries TRBV6-6 and TRBJ2-2, with D tentatively TRBD1 or TRBD2 (6 bases each). V shed 10 bases and J shed 7 bases, with 19 bases lying between them. Germline V gene sequence: CDR1 MNHNY, CDR2 SVGAGI (reference sequence). This CDR3 is 14 amino acids long. This chain's CDR3 is CATAGQGKGGELFF. CDR3 DNA: TGTGCCACTGCGGGGCAGGGGAAGGGCGGGGAGCTGTTTTTT.

This clonotype was picked up one time. The chain employs TRBV10-3 and TRBJ2-2; possibly TRBD2 for D (6 bases). In germline, CDR1 is ENHRY, CDR2 SYGVKD. V was cut by 3 bases and J by 5 bases, with 16 bases left in between. CDR3 size: 16 residues. CDR3 region: CAISEKGGGVTGELFF. CDR3 nucleotides: TGTGCCATCAGTGAAAAGGGTGGAGGGGTTACCGGGGAGCTGTTTTTT.

This clonotype was counted between two and nine times. The CDR3, as DNA: TGTGCCAGCAGCCTGGGGTATAATTCACCCCTCCACTTT. Protein product: CASSLGYNSPLHF. V is TRBV7-8 and J is TRBJ1-6; D uncertain. V was cut by 5 bases and J by 4 bases, with 6 bases left in between. The CDR3 has 13 amino acids. From germline, CDR1 is SGHVS and CDR2 FQNEAQ. The whole variable domain, filled in from reference TRBV7-8 and TRBJ1-6, reads GAGVSQSPRYKVAKRGQDVALRCDPISGHVSLFWYQQALGQGPEFLTYFQNEAQLDKSGLPSDRFFAERPEGSVSTLKIQRTQQEDSAVYLCASSLGYNSPLHFGNGTRLTVT.

The gene calls are TRBV29-1 and TRBJ2-1, with D perhaps matching TRBD2 (7 bases). This CDR3 is 14 amino acids long. V was shortened by 8 bases and J by 5 bases, with 19 bases between the two germline ends. The V gene's germline CDR1 is SQVTM and CDR2 ANQGSEA. CDR3 amino acids: CSTPGGRIDNEQFF. The CDR3 region has the DNA TGCAGCACGCCCGGGGGGCGTATAGACAATGAGCAGTTCTTC.

V usage is TRBV5-6 and J usage is TRBJ2-7; 11 bases map to TRBD2. V lost 0 bases, J lost 4 bases, and 12 bases stayed unmatched. This CDR3 is 18 amino acids long. The germline V gene has CDR1 SGHDT and CDR2 YYEEEE. In DNA form, the CDR3 reads TGTGCCAGCAGCTTGGGAATCGGGACTAGCGGAAAATTATACGAGCAGTACTTC. Protein: CASSLGIGTSGKLYEQYF.

This clonotype was counted ten times or more. The chain is built from TRBV5-1 and TRBJ2-5, with D possibly being TRBD2 (5 bases). CDR1 and CDR2 from the germline V gene are SGHRS and YFSETQ. CDR3 length: 14 residues. Trimming took 3 bases from V and 0 from J, leaving 9 bases between them. The CDR3: CASSSMDYQETQYF. In DNA, the CDR3 is TGCGCCAGCAGCTCAATGGACTACCAAGAGACCCAGTACTTC.

The chain carries TRBV5-5 and TRBJ1-6, with D possibly matching TRBD1 (5 bases). Per the germline V gene, CDR1 is SGHKS and CDR2 is YYEKEE (reference sequence). V lost 1 base and J 8 bases, leaving 13 bases between the germline ends. This CDR3 region has 15 residues. CDR3 in DNA: TGTGCCAGCAGCTTGAGGCAGGGACTGGATTCACCCCTCCACTTT. Translating it yields CASSLRQGLDSPLHF.

This clonotype was seen repeatedly, ten times or more. The chain joins TRBV6-1 to TRBJ1-1; tentatively, D is TRBD1 (5 bases). CDR3 length equals 13 residues. Looked up from germline, CDR1 is MNHNS and CDR2 is SASEGT. With 6 bases removed from V and 1 base from J, the gap between germline ends came to 9 bases. Here the CDR3 reads CASRITGNTEAFF. For the CDR3, the DNA is TGTGCCAGCAGAATAACAGGGAACACTGAAGCTTTCTTT.

The chain couples TRBV4-1 to TRBJ1-4; no clear D gene. Trimming stripped 0 bases from V and 2 bases from J, with 10 bases between. In germline, CDR1 is MGHRA, CDR2 YSYEKL. The CDR3 consists of 16 residues. As DNA, the CDR3 is TGCGCCAGCAGCCAAGAGCCCTTAAGGACTAATGAAAAACTGTTTTTT. Amino acids: CASSQEPLRTNEKLFF.

The rearrangement links TRBV2 to TRBJ2-3; D may be TRBD2 (6 bases). Germline CDR1 reads SNHLY; CDR2 reads FYNNEI. This CDR3 is 14 amino acids long. Deletions cut 9 bases from V and 0 bases from J, with 13 bases between. The CDR3 protein is CASAGGPSTDTQYF. DNA of the CDR3: TGTGCCAGTGCTGGAGGGCCTAGCACAGATACGCAGTATTTT.

The chain joins TRBV5-1 to TRBJ1-5; tentative D call: TRBD1 (5 bases). Trimming cost V 4 bases and J 0 bases, with 14 bases left between them. The CDR3 sequence is 16 residues long. Germline V gives CDR1 SGHRS, CDR2 YFSETQ. The CDR3 nucleotides read TGCGCCAGCAGCCCCGGGGGAGGGGATAGCAATCAGCCCCAGCATTTT. Amino acids: CASSPGGGDSNQPQHF.